This T cell receptor (beta chain) derives from a study of T cell responses to AZD1222 COVID-19 vaccine. The V gene lost 1 base and the J gene lost 6 bases, with 12 bases spanning the gap. Germline assignment: CDR1 SGHTA and CDR2 FQGNSA. This CDR3 region has 14 residues. The table came from immunoSEQ multiplex PCR; TCRdb's copy has only in-frame clones and leaves some out. The sample lists 150,000 to 180,000 clones, over 85% occurring once. Findings and caveats of the study: Spike-wide vaccine-associated CD4 TCRs dominated at 160-218 and 743-854. Spike-specific TCR breadth and depth rose after two AZD1222 doses. Seropositive status at baseline applied to only six AZD1222 recipients.

Details on this clone: Its antigen is not known.

The sample here was peripheral blood, taken on day 0 of AZD1222 vaccination. V usage is TRBV7-2 and J usage is TRBJ1-2, with D hard to call. The source is an adult in good health. This CDR3 reads CASSLDGGRHGYTF. CDR3 nucleotide sequence: TGTGCCAGCAGCTTAGACGGAGGGAGGCATGGCTACACCTTC.